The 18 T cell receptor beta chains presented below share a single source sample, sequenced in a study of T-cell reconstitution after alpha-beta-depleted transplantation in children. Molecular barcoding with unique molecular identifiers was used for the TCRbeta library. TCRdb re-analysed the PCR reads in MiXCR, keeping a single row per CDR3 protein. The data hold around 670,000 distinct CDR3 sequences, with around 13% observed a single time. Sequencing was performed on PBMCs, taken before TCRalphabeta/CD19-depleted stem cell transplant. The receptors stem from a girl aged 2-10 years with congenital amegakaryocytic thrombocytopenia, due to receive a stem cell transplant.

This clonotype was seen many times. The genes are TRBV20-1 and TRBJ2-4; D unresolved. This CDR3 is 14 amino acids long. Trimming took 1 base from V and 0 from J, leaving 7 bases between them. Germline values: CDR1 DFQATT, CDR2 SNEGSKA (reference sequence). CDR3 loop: CSARAWVAKNIQYF. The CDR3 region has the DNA TGCAGTGCTAGAGCTTGGGTAGCCAAAAACATTCAGTACTTC.

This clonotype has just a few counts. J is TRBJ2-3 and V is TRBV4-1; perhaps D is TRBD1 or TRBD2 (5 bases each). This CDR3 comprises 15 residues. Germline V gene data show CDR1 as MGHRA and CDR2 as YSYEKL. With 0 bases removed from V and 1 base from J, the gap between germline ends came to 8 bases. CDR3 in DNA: TGCGCCAGCAGCCAAGATGGGGGACGCACAGATACGCAGTATTTT. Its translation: CASSQDGGRTDTQYF.

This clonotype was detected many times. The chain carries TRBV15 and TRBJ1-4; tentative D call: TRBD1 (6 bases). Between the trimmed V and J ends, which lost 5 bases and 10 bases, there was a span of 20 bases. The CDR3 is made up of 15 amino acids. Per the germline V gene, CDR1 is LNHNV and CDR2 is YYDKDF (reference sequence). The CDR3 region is CATSELGGQSGKLFF. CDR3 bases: TGTGCCACCAGCGAATTAGGGGGGCAGAGTGGAAAACTGTTTTTT.

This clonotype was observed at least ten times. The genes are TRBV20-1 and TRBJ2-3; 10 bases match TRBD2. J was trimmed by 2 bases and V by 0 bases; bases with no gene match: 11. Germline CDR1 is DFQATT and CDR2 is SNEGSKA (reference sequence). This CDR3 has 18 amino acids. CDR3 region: CSARDNWIAGGDTDTQYF. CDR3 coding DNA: TGCAGTGCTAGAGATAATTGGATAGCGGGAGGAGACACAGATACGCAGTATTTT.

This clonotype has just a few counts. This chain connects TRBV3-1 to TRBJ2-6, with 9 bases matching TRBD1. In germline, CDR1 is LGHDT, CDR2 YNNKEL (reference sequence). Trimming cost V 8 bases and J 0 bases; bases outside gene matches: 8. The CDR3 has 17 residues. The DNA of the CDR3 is TGTGCCAGCTACCTTACAGGGGGCCACTCTGGGGCCAACGTCCTGACTTTC. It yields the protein CASYLTGGHSGANVLTF.

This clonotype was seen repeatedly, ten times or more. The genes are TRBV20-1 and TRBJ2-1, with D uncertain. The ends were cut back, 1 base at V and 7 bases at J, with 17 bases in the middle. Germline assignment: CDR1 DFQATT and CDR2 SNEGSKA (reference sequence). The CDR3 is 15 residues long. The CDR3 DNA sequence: TGCAGTGCTAGAGTAGCTAGATTTTCGGTTAATGAGCAGTTCTTC. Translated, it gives CSARVARFSVNEQFF.

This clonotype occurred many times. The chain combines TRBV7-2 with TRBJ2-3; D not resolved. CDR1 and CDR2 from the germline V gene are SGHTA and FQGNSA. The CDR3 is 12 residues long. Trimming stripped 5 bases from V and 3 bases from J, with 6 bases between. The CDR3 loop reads CASSGQTDTQYF. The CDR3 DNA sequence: TGTGCCAGCAGCGGCCAGACAGATACGCAGTATTTT. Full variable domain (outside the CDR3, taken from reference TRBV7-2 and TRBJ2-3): GAGVSQSPSNKVTEKGKDVELRCDPISGHTALYWYRQSLGQGLEFLIYFQGNSAPDKSGLPSDRFSAERTGGSVSTLTIQRTQQEDSAVYLCASSGQTDTQYFGPGTRLTVL.

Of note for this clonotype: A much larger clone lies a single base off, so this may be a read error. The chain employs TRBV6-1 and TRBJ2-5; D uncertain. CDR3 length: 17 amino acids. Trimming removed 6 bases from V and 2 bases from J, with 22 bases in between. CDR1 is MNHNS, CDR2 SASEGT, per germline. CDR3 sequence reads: CASSHLTRSWLQETQYF. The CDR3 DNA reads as TGTGCCAGCAGCCATCTGACTCGCTCCTGGCTTCAAGAGACCCAGTACTTC.

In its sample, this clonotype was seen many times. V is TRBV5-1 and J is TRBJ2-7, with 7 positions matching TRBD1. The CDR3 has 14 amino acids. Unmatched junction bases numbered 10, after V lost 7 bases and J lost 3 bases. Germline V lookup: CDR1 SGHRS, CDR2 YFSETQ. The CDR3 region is CASRVSRQGYEQYF. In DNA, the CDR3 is TGCGCCAGCCGGGTTTCCCGACAGGGCTACGAGCAGTACTTC.

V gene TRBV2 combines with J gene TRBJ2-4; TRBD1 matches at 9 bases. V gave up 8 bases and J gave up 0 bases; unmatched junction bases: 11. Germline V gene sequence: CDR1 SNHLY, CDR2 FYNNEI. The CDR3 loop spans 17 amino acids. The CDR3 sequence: CASLQGALTLAKNIQYF. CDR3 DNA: TGTGCCAGCCTACAGGGGGCCCTGACACTAGCCAAAAACATTCAGTACTTC.

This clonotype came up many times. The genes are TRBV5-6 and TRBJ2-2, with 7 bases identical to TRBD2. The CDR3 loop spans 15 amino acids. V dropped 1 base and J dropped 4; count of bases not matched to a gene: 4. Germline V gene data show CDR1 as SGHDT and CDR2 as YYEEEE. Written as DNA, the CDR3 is TGTGCCAGCAGCTTGATAACTAGCGTCACCGGGGAGCTGTTTTTT. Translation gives CASSLITSVTGELFF.

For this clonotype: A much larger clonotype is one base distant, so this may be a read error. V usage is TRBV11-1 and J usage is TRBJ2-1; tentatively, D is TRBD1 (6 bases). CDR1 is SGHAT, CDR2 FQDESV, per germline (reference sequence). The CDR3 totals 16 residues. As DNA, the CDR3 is TGTGTCAGCAGCCCAAACGCTTACAGGGCTCGCAATGAGCAGTTCTTC. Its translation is CVSSPNAYRARNEQFF.

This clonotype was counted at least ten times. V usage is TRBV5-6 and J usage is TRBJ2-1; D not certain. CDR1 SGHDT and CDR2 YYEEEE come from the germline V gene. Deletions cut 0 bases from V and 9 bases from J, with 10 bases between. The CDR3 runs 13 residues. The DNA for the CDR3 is TGTGCCAGCAGCTTGGTGGGCATGGGTGAGCAGTTCTTC. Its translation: CASSLVGMGEQFF.

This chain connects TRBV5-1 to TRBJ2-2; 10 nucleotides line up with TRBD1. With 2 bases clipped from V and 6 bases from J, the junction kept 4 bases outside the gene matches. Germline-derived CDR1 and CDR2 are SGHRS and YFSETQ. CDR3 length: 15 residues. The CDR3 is CASSLWTGGAGELFF. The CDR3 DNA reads TGCGCCAGCAGCTTATGGACAGGGGGAGCCGGGGAGCTGTTTTTT.

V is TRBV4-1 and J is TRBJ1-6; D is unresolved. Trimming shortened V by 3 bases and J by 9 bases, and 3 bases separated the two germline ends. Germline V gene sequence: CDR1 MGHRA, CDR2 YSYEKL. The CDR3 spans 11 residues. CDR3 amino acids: CASSQGSPLHF. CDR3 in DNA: TGCGCCAGCAGCCAGGGTTCACCCCTCCACTTT.

The CDR3 loop reads CATSTEQASSYNEQFF. The CDR3 nucleotides read TGTGCCACCAGCACTGAACAGGCGAGCTCCTACAATGAGCAGTTCTTC. The rearrangement uses TRBV15 and TRBJ2-1; tentatively, D is TRBD1 (5 bases). This CDR3 is 16 amino acids long. From germline, CDR1 is LNHNV and CDR2 YYDKDF (reference sequence). Trimming took off 4 bases at V and 0 bases at J, with 13 bases between the two ends.

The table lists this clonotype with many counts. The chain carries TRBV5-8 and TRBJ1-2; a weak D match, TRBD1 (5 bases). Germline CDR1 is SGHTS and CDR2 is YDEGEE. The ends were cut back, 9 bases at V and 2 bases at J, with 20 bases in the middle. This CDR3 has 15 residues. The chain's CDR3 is CATTARATGNYGYTF. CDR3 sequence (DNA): TGTGCCACGACCGCTAGAGCCACAGGCAACTATGGCTACACCTTC.

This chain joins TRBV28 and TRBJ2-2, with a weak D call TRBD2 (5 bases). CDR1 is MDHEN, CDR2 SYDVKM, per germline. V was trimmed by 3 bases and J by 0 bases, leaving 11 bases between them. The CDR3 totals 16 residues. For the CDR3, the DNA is TGTGCCAGCAGTTTCCCCCTAGCATCGAACACCGGGGAGCTGTTTTTT. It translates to CASSFPLASNTGELFF.